This paragraph reports one T cell receptor (beta chain). The antigen remains undetermined. This specimen belongs to a study of T cell responses to AZD1222 COVID-19 vaccine. Findings of the study overall: Regions 160-218 and 743-854 dominated among vaccine-associated CD4 TCRs spanning spike.

V was trimmed by 8 bases and J by 0 bases, leaving 10 bases between them. The CDR3 runs 13 residues. TCRdb's copy holds only in-frame clones and misses some; the assay was immunoSEQ multiplex PCR. The data hold approximately 100,000 clones, with more than 70% observed a single time. The sequence was obtained from an adult who received the AZD1222 COVID-19 vaccine. This chain links TRBV23-1 with TRBJ1-2, with D possibly being TRBD1 (5 bases). TRBV23-1 is an ORF, and what it does is uncertain. The sample in question was peripheral blood, obtained 28 days after the second AZD1222 dose. CDR3 coding DNA: TGCGCCAGCCTGACAGCGTCTAACTATGGCTACACCTTC. As protein: CASLTASNYGYTF.